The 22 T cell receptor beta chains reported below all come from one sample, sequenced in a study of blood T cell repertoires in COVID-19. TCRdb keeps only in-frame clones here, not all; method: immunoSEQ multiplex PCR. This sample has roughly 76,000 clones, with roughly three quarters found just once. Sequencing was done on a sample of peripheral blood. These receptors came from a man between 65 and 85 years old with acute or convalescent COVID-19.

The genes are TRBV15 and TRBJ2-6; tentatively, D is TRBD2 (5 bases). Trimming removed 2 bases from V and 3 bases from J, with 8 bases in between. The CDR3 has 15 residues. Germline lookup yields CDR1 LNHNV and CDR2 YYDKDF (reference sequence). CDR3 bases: TGTGCCACCAGCAGACGAGGGAGTGGGGCCAACGTCCTGACTTTC. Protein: CATSRRGSGANVLTF.

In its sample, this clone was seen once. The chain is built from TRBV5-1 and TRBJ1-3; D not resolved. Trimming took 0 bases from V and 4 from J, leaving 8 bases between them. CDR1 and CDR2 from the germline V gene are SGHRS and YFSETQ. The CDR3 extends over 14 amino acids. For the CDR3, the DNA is TGCGCCAGCAGCTTGGACGAACGGGGAAACACCATATATTTT. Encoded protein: CASSLDERGNTIYF.

CDR3 sequence (DNA): TGTGCCAGCAGCCGTATAGAGGGACAGGGCAAGGAGACCCAGTACTTC. Translated: CASSRIEGQGKETQYF. The chain is built from TRBV4-2 and TRBJ2-5; TRBD1 agrees at 9 bases. This CDR3 is 16 amino acids long. Per the germline V gene, CDR1 is LGHNA and CDR2 is YNFKEQ. V lost 4 bases and J lost 5; bases outside the gene matches: 11.

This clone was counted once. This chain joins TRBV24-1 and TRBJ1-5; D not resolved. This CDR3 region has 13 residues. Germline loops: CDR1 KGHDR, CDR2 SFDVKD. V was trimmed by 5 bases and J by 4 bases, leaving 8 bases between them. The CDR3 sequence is CATSGAGNQPQHF. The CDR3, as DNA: TGTGCCACCAGTGGGGCAGGTAATCAGCCCCAGCATTTT.

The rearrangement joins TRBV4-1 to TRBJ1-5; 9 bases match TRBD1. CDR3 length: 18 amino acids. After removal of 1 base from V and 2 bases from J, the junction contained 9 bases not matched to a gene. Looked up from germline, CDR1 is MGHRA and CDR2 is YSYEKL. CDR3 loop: CASSQGLARDRGNQPQHF. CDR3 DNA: TGCGCCAGCAGCCAAGGTCTAGCCAGGGACAGGGGCAATCAGCCCCAGCATTTT.

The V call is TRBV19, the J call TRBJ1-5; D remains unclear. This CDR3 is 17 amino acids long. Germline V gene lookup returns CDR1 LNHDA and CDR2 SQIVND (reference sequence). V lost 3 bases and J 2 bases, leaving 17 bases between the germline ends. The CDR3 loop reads CASSMGRMDWRNQPQHF. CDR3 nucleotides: TGTGCCAGTAGTATGGGCCGCATGGATTGGCGCAATCAGCCCCAGCATTTT.

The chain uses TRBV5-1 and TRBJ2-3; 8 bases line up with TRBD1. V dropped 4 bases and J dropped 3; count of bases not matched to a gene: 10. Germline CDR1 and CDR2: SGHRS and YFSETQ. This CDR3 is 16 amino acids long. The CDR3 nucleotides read TGCGCCAGCAGCCACCTGACAGGGGTAGAGACAGATACGCAGTATTTT. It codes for CASSHLTGVETDTQYF.

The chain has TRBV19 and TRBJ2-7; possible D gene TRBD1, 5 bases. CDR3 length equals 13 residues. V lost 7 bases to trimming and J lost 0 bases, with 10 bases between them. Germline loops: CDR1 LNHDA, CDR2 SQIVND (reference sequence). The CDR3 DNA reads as TGTGCCAGTACCTCGGACAACTCCTACGAGCAGTACTTC. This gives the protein CASTSDNSYEQYF.

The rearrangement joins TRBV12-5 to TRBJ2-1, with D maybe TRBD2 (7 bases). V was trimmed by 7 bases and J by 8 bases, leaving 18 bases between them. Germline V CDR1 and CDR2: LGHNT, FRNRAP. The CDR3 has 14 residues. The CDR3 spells CASAGGGLSDEQFF. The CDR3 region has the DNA TGTGCTAGTGCTGGGGGGGGGCTATCTGATGAGCAGTTCTTC.

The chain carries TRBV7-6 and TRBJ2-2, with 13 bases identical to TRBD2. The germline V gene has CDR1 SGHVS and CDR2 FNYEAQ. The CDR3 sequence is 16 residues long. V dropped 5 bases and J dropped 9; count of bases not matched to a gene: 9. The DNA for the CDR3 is TGTGCCAGCAGCACGGGACTAGCGGGAAAGGAGTGGGAGCTGTTTTTT. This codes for CASSTGLAGKEWELFF.

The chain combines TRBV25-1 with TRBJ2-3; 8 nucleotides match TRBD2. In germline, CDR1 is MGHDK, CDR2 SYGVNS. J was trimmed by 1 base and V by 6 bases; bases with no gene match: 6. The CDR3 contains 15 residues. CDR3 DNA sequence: TGTGCCAGCAGGGGAGCGGGAGCGGGCACAGATACGCAGTATTTT. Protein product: CASRGAGAGTDTQYF.

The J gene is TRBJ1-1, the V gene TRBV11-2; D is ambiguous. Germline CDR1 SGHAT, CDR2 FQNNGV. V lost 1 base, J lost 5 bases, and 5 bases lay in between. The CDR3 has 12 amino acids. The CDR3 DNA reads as TGTGCCAGCAGCTTAGTCGAGACTGAAGCTTTCTTT. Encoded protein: CASSLVETEAFF.

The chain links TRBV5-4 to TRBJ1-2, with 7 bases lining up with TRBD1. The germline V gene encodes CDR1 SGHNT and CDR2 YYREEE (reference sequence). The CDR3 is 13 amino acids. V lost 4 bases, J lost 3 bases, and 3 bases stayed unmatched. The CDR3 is CASSRGQDYGYTF. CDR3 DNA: TGTGCCAGCAGCCGAGGACAGGACTATGGCTACACCTTC. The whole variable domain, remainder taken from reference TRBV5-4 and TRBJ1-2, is ETGVTQSPTHLIKTRGQQVTLRCSSQSGHNTVSWYQQALGQGPQFIFQYYREEENGRGNFPPRFSGLQFPNYSSELNVNALELDDSALYLCASSRGQDYGYTFGSGTRLTVV.

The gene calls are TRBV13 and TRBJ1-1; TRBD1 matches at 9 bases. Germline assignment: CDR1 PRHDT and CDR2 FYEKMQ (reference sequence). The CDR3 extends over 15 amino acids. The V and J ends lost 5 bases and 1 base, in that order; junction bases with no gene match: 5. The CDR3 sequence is CASSPMGQGNTEAFF. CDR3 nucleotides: TGTGCCAGCAGCCCAATGGGACAGGGGAACACTGAAGCTTTCTTT.

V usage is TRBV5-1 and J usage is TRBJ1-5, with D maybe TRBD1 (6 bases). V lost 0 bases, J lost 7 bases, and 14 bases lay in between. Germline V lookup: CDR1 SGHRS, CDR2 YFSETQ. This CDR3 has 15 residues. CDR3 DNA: TGCGCCAGCAGCTTGGACGACAGGAAGGTCCAGCCCCAGCATTTT. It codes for CASSLDDRKVQPQHF.

The CDR3 DNA reads as TGCAGCGCCAGGGACAGGGTATCCTACAATGAGCAGTTCTTC. It encodes CSARDRVSYNEQFF. The rearrangement joins TRBV29-1 to TRBJ2-1; 9 bases are shared with TRBD1. The germline CDR1 and CDR2 sequences are SQVTM and ANQGSEA. V was pared by 7 bases and J by 1 base, with 5 bases of the junction left unmatched. The CDR3 runs 14 residues.

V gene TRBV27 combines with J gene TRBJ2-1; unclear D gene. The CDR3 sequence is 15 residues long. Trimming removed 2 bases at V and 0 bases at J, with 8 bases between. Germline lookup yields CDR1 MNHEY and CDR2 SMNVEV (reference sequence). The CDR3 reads CASSLLDRSYNEQFF. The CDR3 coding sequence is TGTGCCAGCAGTTTACTAGACCGCTCCTACAATGAGCAGTTCTTC.

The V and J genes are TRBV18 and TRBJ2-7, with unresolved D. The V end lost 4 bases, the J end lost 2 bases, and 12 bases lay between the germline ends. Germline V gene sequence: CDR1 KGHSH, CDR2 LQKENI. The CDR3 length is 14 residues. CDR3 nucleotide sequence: TGTGCCAGCTCACTTATTAGGAGTCCCTACGAGCAGTACTTC. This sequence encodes CASSLIRSPYEQYF. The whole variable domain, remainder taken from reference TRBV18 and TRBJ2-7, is NAGVMQNPRHLVRRRGQEARLRCSPMKGHSHVYWYRQLPEEGLKFMVYLQKENIIDESGMPKERFSAEFPKEGPSILRIQQVVRGDSAAYFCASSLIRSPYEQYFGPGTRLTVT.

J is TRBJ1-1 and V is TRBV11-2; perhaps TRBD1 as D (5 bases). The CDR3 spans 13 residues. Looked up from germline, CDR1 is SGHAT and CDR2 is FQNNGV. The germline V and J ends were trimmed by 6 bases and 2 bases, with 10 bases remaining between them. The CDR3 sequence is CASSRQTNTEAFF. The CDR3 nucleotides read TGTGCCAGCAGTCGACAGACTAACACTGAAGCTTTCTTT.

The CDR3 DNA sequence: TGTGCCAGTAGTACCGGGACTAGCGGGACCAAAAACATTCAGTACTTC. Translated: CASSTGTSGTKNIQYF. J is TRBJ2-4 and V is TRBV19, with 13 bases fitting TRBD2. V was clipped by 4 bases and J by 2 bases; unmatched bases: 2. CDR1 LNHDA and CDR2 SQIVND come from the germline V gene (reference sequence). The CDR3 spans 16 residues.

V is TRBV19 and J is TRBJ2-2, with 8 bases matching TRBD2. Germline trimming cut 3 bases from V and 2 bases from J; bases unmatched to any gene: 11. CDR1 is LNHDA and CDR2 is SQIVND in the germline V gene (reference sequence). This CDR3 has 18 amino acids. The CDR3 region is CASSILGLVVGNTGELFF. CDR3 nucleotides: TGTGCCAGTAGTATCCTGGGACTAGTTGTGGGAAACACCGGGGAGCTGTTTTTT.

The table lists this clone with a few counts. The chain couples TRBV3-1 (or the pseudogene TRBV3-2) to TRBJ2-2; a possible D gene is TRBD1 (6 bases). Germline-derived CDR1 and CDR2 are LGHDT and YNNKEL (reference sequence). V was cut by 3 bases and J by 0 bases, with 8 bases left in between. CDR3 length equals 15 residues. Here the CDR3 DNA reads TGTGCCAGCAGCCATTGGACAGCGAACACCGGGGAGCTGTTTTTT. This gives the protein CASSHWTANTGELFF.